This TCR beta chain was captured by sequencing in a study of PD-1 blockade in classical Hodgkin lymphoma. V dropped 6 bases and J dropped 5 bases, with 23 bases sitting between them. There are 16 residues in the CDR3. CDR1 and CDR2 (germline): SGHRS, YFSETQ. TCRdb's table, derived via immunoSEQ multiplex PCR, lists solely in-frame clones and lacks some. The sample has 25,000 to 30,000 clones; 80% to 90% are singletons. Time point given: newly diagnosed, previously untreated cHL patient sample. Researchers used magnetic negative selection to pull out pure CD4+ T cells from thawed PBMCs. A comparison was provided by newly diagnosed, untreated classical Hodgkin lymphoma PBMCs. Of note for this clone: Its antigen is unknown.

Findings of the study overall: No one has yet defined what causes the repertoire differences, which may be disease activity or prior therapy. Newly diagnosed patients reportedly trailed healthy donors in baseline TCR diversity.

Material: CD4+ T cells from blood. The TCR was taken from a human donor with classical Hodgkin lymphoma. This chain uses TRBV5-1 with TRBJ2-5; TRBD2 is a possible D gene (6 bases). CDR3 sequence: CASIKLGSSGVETQYF. CDR3 bases: TGCGCCAGCATAAAGTTGGGGTCGTCGGGGGTGGAGACCCAGTACTTC.